Listed below are T cell receptor beta chains from one sample, sequenced in a study of blood T cell repertoires in COVID-19. TCRdb's table, derived via immunoSEQ multiplex PCR, lists solely in-frame clones and lacks some. The profile covers over 75,000 clones, with approximately 87% appearing a single time and roughly 1.5% taken by the ten largest. The sample comprised peripheral blood. Receptors were obtained from a human donor with active COVID-19. The donor label of this sample is uncertain. The CDR3 runs from the conserved cysteine through the conserved F or W. D genes are given only for firm matches. Clone size is not always given. Where it is, it says once, few, many or a class for expanded clones.

v_call,j_call,d_call,clone_size,cdr3_nt,cdr3_aa
TRBV5-1,TRBJ1-2,.,.,TGCGCCAGCAGCTTGTCCTTCGGGGTGGAAGGTGGCTACACCTTC,CASSLSFGVEGGYTF
TRBV18,TRBJ1-5,.,once,TGTGCCAGCTCACGAGGCGAGGGACAGCCCCAGCATTTT,CASSRGEGQPQHF
TRBV7-2,TRBJ2-3,TRBD2,once,TGTGCCAGCAGCCTCGGACTAGCGGGGGCCAGCACAGATACGCAGTATTTT,CASSLGLAGASTDTQYF
TRBV11-2,TRBJ2-1,TRBD1,.,TGTGCCAGCAGGGAGCCGGGACAGGGGTACAATGAGCAGTTCTTC,CASREPGQGYNEQFF
TRBV6-1,TRBJ2-5,.,.,TGTGCCAGCAGTGAATTCCTGGAGGACCAGTACTTC,CASSEFLEDQYF
TRBV19,TRBJ2-2,.,.,TGTGCCAGTAGTATGGGAGGAGTCAACACCGGGGAGCTGTTTTTT,CASSMGGVNTGELFF
TRBV15,TRBJ2-1,TRBD1,once,TGTGCCACCAGCAGAGATTGGGACAGGGGGCCGGATGAGCAGTTCTTC,CATSRDWDRGPDEQFF
TRBV19,TRBJ1-1,.,.,TGTGCCAGTAGACCCGGAGGACGGCTCACTGAAGCTTTCTTT,CASRPGGRLTEAFF
TRBV3-1/TRBV3-2,TRBJ2-1,TRBD2,.,TGTGCCAGCAGCCAAGATTTGAGACGGGGGGGTCACAATGAGCAGTTCTTC,CASSQDLRRGGHNEQFF
TRBV2,TRBJ2-3,TRBD2,.,TGTGCCAGCAGTAGTTCGGGGGGAGCTGGTCGAACGCAGTATTTT,CASSSSGGAGRTQYF
TRBV3-1/TRBV3-2,TRBJ2-7,.,.,TGTGCCAGCAGCCAGCGGGCCTCCTACGAGCAGTACTTC,CASSQRASYEQYF
TRBV30,TRBJ1-1,.,.,TGTGCCTGGAGTCTTTCGGGACACCAGAACACTGAAGCTTTCTTT,CAWSLSGHQNTEAFF
TRBV5-1,TRBJ2-5,.,.,TGCGCCAGCAGCCCAGGGTCTCGTGAGACCCAGTACTTC,CASSPGSRETQYF
TRBV30,TRBJ1-6,TRBD1,.,TGTGCCTGGAGTCGCCAGGGGGCTTCACCCCTCCACTTT,CAWSRQGASPLHF
TRBV4-1,TRBJ1-3,TRBD1,few,TGCGCCAGCAGCCGACGTCTGGCGGACAGGGGAGACACCATATATTTT,CASSRRLADRGDTIYF
TRBV18,TRBJ1-2,TRBD1,.,TGTGCCAGCTCACCGAGGGGACAGGGAATACAGGGCTATGGCTACACCTTC,CASSPRGQGIQGYGYTF
TRBV29-1,TRBJ1-1,TRBD1,.,TGCAGCGGAAAGAGAGGGACAGGGAAAAGGACTGAAGCTTTCTTT,CSGKRGTGKRTEAFF
TRBV3-1/TRBV3-2,TRBJ1-3,TRBD1,.,TGTGCCAGCAGCCAAGAACCGGGGACAGGGCTTGGAAACACCATATATTTT,CASSQEPGTGLGNTIYF
TRBV7-2,TRBJ1-6,.,.,TGTGCCAGCAGCTTAGAAGGCAGAGGCTATAATTCACCCCTCCACTTT,CASSLEGRGYNSPLHF
TRBV6-2/TRBV6-3,TRBJ2-7,TRBD2,.,TGTGCCAGCAGTTACTCGTGGACTAGCCCCGAGCAGTACTTC,CASSYSWTSPEQYF
TRBV5-6,TRBJ2-2,.,.,TGTGCCAGCAGTCGGGACACCGGGGAGCTGTTTTTT,CASSRDTGELFF
TRBV11-2,TRBJ2-7,.,once,TGTGCCAGCAGCTTAGTAGGTTCAGGGGATTACGAGCAGTACTTC,CASSLVGSGDYEQYF
TRBV27,TRBJ1-4,.,.,TGTGCCAGCAGTTTCTCGGCGGGTAATGAAAAACTGTTTTTT,CASSFSAGNEKLFF
TRBV9,TRBJ2-1,.,.,TGTGCCAGCAGCGTAGCTTGGGGGGCGCAGGGGAGGGATGAGCAGTTCTTC,CASSVAWGAQGRDEQFF
TRBV4-1,TRBJ2-5,.,.,TGCGCCAGCAGCCAAGGCGGGGGCGAGTCCCAGTACTTC,CASSQGGGESQYF
TRBV6-5,TRBJ2-7,TRBD1,.,TGTGCCAGCAGGGCCGGGACAGGGATCTACGAGCAGTACTTC,CASRAGTGIYEQYF
TRBV4-2,TRBJ2-3,.,.,TGTGCCAGCAGCCAACGACTCTCCTCGAACACAGATACGCAGTATTTT,CASSQRLSSNTDTQYF
TRBV6-1,TRBJ1-2,TRBD1,.,TGTGCCAGCAGTGAGACAGGGAGAAAGGGCTACACCTTC,CASSETGRKGYTF
TRBV13,TRBJ1-6,.,.,TGTGCCAGCAGCCCCCGGGTGGGGGGGTCACCCCTCCACTTT,CASSPRVGGSPLHF
TRBV7-8,TRBJ1-2,TRBD1,once,TGTGCCAGCAGCCCACAGGGGAGCGTCTACACCTTC,CASSPQGSVYTF
TRBV29-1,TRBJ2-3,TRBD1,.,TGCAGCGTTGAAGTCGACAGGGCGAGCACAGATACGCAGTATTTT,CSVEVDRASTDTQYF
TRBV7-2,TRBJ1-1,TRBD1,.,TGTGCCAGCAGCTTAGCTTCCCGCGGTAAGACAGGGTCGCCGAACACTGAAGCTTTCTTT,CASSLASRGKTGSPNTEAFF
TRBV6-5,TRBJ1-6,.,.,TGTGCCAGCAGTTACCGTGGACAGCTTTCACCCCTCCACTTT,CASSYRGQLSPLHF
TRBV15,TRBJ1-5,.,.,TGTGCCACCAGCAGAGGAACAATTAGCAATCAGCCCCAGCATTTT,CATSRGTISNQPQHF
TRBV4-3,TRBJ1-6,TRBD1,.,TGCGCCAGCAGCCAGAAAAGAGACAGGGATAATTCACCCCTCCACTTT,CASSQKRDRDNSPLHF
TRBV29-1,TRBJ1-2,.,.,TGCAGCGTAAACAGTAATGGCTACACCTTC,CSVNSNGYTF
TRBV27,TRBJ1-6,.,.,TGTGCCAGCAGTGACACAAGCTCCTATAATTCACCCCTCCACTTT,CASSDTSSYNSPLHF
TRBV7-9,TRBJ1-2,TRBD1,.,TGTGCCAGCAGCCCAGACAGGGGGAACTATGGCTACACCTTC,CASSPDRGNYGYTF
TRBV14,TRBJ1-6,.,once,TGTGCCAGCAGCCAGGGGACTAAGAATTCACCCCTCCACTTT,CASSQGTKNSPLHF
TRBV5-1,TRBJ1-1,TRBD1,.,TGCGCCAGCAGCTCAAACCGGGACAGGGGCCTTACTGAAGCTTTCTTT,CASSSNRDRGLTEAFF
TRBV28,TRBJ1-2,TRBD1,.,TGTGCCAGCAGTCCAACGATACAGGGGGCGAGGGGCTACACCTTC,CASSPTIQGARGYTF
TRBV28,TRBJ1-2,.,.,TGTGCCAGCAGTTTTTACGCAGGGGTAGCTAACTATGGCTACACCTTC,CASSFYAGVANYGYTF
TRBV6-5,TRBJ2-1,.,.,TGTGCCAGCAGGACGGGACAATTTTACAATGAGCAGTTCTTC,CASRTGQFYNEQFF
TRBV24-1,TRBJ2-3,.,.,TGTGCCACCAGTGATTTGTTCGCAGATACGCAGTATTTT,CATSDLFADTQYF
TRBV4-2,TRBJ2-7,.,few,TGTGCCAGCAGCCAAGATGGGAAGGCTTGGGACTTACAAGCCTACGAGCAGTACTTC,CASSQDGKAWDLQAYEQYF
TRBV28,TRBJ1-6,.,.,TGTGCCAGCAGTTTAATTGGCTCACCCCTCCACTTT,CASSLIGSPLHF
TRBV4-1,TRBJ1-6,.,once,TGCGCCAGCAGCCAGAGACCTTCAGGGGAGAATTCACCCCTCCACTTT,CASSQRPSGENSPLHF